The 24 T cell receptor beta chains in this list originate from one sample, sequenced in a study of T cells in Graves' hyperthyroidism and ophthalmopathy. What was amplified from RNA transcripts were TCR beta CDR3 regions. HTBI primers drove first-round RT-PCR of the TCR CDR3. TCRdb called the multiplex PCR reads again in MiXCR, with one record for every CDR3 protein. The sample gives roughly 300,000 distinct CDR3 sequences, around 23% of which show up once; 50% is in the top ten. Sequenced material: blood. The receptors here all came from a woman in her forties or fifties with Graves' hyperthyroidism.

This clonotype has ten or more counts. This chain connects TRBV28 to TRBJ2-7; 11 nucleotides line up with TRBD2. CDR3 length equals 15 residues. Germline lookup yields CDR1 MDHEN and CDR2 SYDVKM. V trimming: 6 bases; J trimming: 6 bases; junction bases outside the gene matches: 10. CDR3 DNA: TGTGCCAGCAGGTCTAGCGGGAGGCTCCCCGGCGAGCAGTACTTC. This encodes CASRSSGRLPGEQYF. The variable domain in full, with the rest retrieved from reference TRBV28 and TRBJ2-7, is DVKVTQSSRYLVKRTGEKVFLECVQDMDHENMFWYRQDPGLGLRLIYFSYDVKMKEKGDIPEGYSVSREKKERFSLILESASTNQTSMYLCASRSSGRLPGEQYFGPGTRLTVT.

This chain links TRBV28 with TRBJ2-7; TRBD2 matches 15 bases. This CDR3 spans 15 amino acids. CDR1 MDHEN and CDR2 SYDVKM come from the germline V gene. The V segment lost 5 bases and the J segment 6 bases; nucleotides outside the gene matches: 5. In DNA, the CDR3 is TGTGCCAGCAGTGGACTAGCGGGAGGGCCATCCGAGCAGTACTTC. Protein: CASSGLAGGPSEQYF.

This clonotype was seen repeatedly, ten times or more. The gene calls are TRBV6-1 and TRBJ2-3, with 7 bases identical to TRBD1. V trimming: 5 bases; J trimming: 2 bases; junction bases outside the gene matches: 10. The CDR3 has 16 residues. CDR1 and CDR2 from the germline V gene are MNHNS and SASEGT. Here the CDR3 reads CASSYGRGGTTDTQYF. CDR3 nucleotides: TGTGCCAGCAGTTATGGTAGAGGGGGCACCACAGATACGCAGTATTTT.

This chain links TRBV12-3 or TRBV12-4 with TRBJ2-4, with D tentatively TRBD1 or TRBD2 (6 bases each). Trimming pared 2 bases from V and 0 bases from J, leaving 14 bases between. This CDR3 has 17 residues. The DNA of the CDR3 is TGTGCCAGCAGTTTACGATTAGGGGGGCTAGCCAAAAACATTCAGTACTTC. Translation gives CASSLRLGGLAKNIQYF.

In its sample, this clonotype was seen many times. CDR3 sequence reads: CASSLASTSGGRNEQFF. As DNA, the CDR3 is TGTGCCAGCAGCTTAGCGTCGACTAGCGGGGGGCGGAATGAGCAGTTCTTC. The chain couples TRBV7-9 to TRBJ2-1, with TRBD2 identical over 13 bases. CDR3 length: 17 amino acids. V lost 0 bases to trimming and J lost 7 bases; unmatched junction nucleotides: 6. Germline CDR1 reads SEHNR; CDR2 reads FQNEAQ (reference sequence). Together with reference TRBV7-9 and TRBJ2-1, the CDR3 gives the full variable domain: DTGVSQNPRHKITKRGQNVTFRCDPISEHNRLYWYRQTLGQGPEFLTYFQNEAQLEKSRLLSDRFSAERPKGSFSTLEIQRTEQGDSAMYLCASSLASTSGGRNEQFFGPGTRLTVL.

This clonotype was counted at least ten times. CDR3 loop: CASSPAGRETQYF. Written as DNA, the CDR3 is TGTGCCAGCAGCCCCGCAGGGCGTGAGACCCAGTACTTC. The chain carries TRBV3-1 and TRBJ2-5; D possibly corresponds to TRBD1 (5 bases). Trimming removed 4 bases from V and 5 bases from J, with 11 bases in between. This CDR3 is built from 13 residues. The germline V gene encodes CDR1 LGHDT and CDR2 YNNKEL (reference sequence).

The chain carries TRBV20-1 and TRBJ2-7; 9 nucleotides align to TRBD2. The CDR3 spans 15 residues. Trimming cost V 6 bases and J 4 bases; bases outside gene matches: 13. Germline V lookup: CDR1 DFQATT, CDR2 SNEGSKA (reference sequence). The CDR3 is CSASQGAGGPYEQYF. As DNA, the CDR3 is TGCAGTGCCAGTCAAGGGGCGGGAGGGCCTTACGAGCAGTACTTC.

There are many counts of this clonotype. This rearrangement joins TRBV3-1 to TRBJ1-5; no definite D call. Germline loops: CDR1 LGHDT, CDR2 YNNKEL (reference sequence). This CDR3 has 13 amino acids. Trimming cost V 1 base and J 5 bases, with 6 bases left between them. DNA of the CDR3: TGTGCCAGCAGCCAAGTCCGGGATCAGCCCCAGCATTTT. As protein: CASSQVRDQPQHF.

The chain employs TRBV11-2 and TRBJ1-2; the D is unclear. The CDR3 has 13 amino acids. Trimming shortened V by 2 bases and J by 4 bases, and 8 bases separated the two germline ends. Germline V gene sequence: CDR1 SGHAT, CDR2 FQNNGV. CDR3 DNA sequence: TGTGCCAGCAGCTTACAGGAGCGCTATGGCTACACCTTC. Protein: CASSLQERYGYTF. Combining the CDR3 with reference TRBV11-2 and TRBJ1-2 gives the whole variable domain EAGVAQSPRYKIIEKRQSVAFWCNPISGHATLYWYQQILGQGPKLLIQFQNNGVVDDSQLPKDRFSAERLKGVDSTLKIQPAKLEDSAVYLCASSLQERYGYTFGSGTRLTVV.

Ten or more counts support this clonotype. The rearrangement joins TRBV24-1 to TRBJ2-1; D not resolved. The germline V gene encodes CDR1 KGHDR and CDR2 SFDVKD. Between the trimmed V and J ends, which lost 4 bases and 6 bases, there was a span of 9 bases. There are 13 residues in the CDR3. The DNA of the CDR3 is TGTGCCACCAGTGACTATGGGGTCAATGAGCAGTTCTTC. Encoded protein: CATSDYGVNEQFF.

The table lists this clonotype with a few counts. This rearrangement joins TRBV20-1 to TRBJ2-7; 9 bases are a match to TRBD1. Germline V gene lookup returns CDR1 DFQATT and CDR2 SNEGSKA (reference sequence). The CDR3 extends over 15 amino acids. With V trimmed by 3 bases and J by 2 bases, 8 bases remained unmatched. The CDR3 loop reads CSARPTGQGPYEQYF. CDR3 DNA: TGCAGTGCTAGGCCCACGGGACAGGGCCCCTACGAGCAGTACTTC.

At least ten counts were recorded for this clonotype. The genes are TRBV28 and TRBJ2-7, with TRBD2 matching over 8 bases. This CDR3 region has 14 residues. With V trimmed by 2 bases and J by 4 bases, 4 bases remained unmatched. The V gene's germline CDR1 is MDHEN and CDR2 SYDVKM. The CDR3 nucleotides are TGTGCCAGCAGTTTAGCGGGAGGTTGGTACGAGCAGTACTTC. This codes for CASSLAGGWYEQYF.

This clonotype was seen only a few times. The chain is built from TRBV20-1 and TRBJ2-7, with 15 nucleotides matching TRBD2. Germline-derived CDR1 and CDR2 are DFQATT and SNEGSKA (reference sequence). This CDR3 comprises 14 residues. V shed 5 bases and J 5 bases; nucleotides not matched to a gene: 4. The CDR3 reads CSADRTSGRDEQYF. The CDR3 DNA sequence: TGCAGTGCTGACAGGACTAGCGGGAGGGACGAGCAGTACTTC.

In regard to this clonotype: Possible read error: a much larger clone is one base away. The CDR3 nucleotides are TGTGCCAGCAGCCCTCGGGACCGAGTTGGGGATACGCAGTATTTT. Its translation: CASSPRDRVGDTQYF. The chain joins TRBV3-1 to TRBJ2-3, with D tentatively TRBD1 or TRBD2 (5 bases each). This CDR3 is 15 amino acids long. Germline V CDR1 and CDR2: LGHDT, YNNKEL (reference sequence). Trimming removed 4 bases from V and 6 bases from J, with 17 bases in between.

The rearrangement joins TRBV4-2 to TRBJ2-1; 12 bases are a match to TRBD2. With 3 bases clipped from V and 5 bases from J, the junction kept 5 bases outside the gene matches. CDR1 is LGHNA, CDR2 YNFKEQ, per germline. CDR3 size: 16 residues. Written as DNA, the CDR3 is TGTGCCAGCAGCCATAGACTAGCGGGGGCAAACAATGAGCAGTTCTTC. Encoded protein: CASSHRLAGANNEQFF.

The chain carries TRBV6-4 and TRBJ2-6, with unresolved D. CDR1 is MRHNA, CDR2 SNTAGT, per germline. The CDR3 length is 17 residues. V was pared by 3 bases and J by 0 bases, with 12 bases between. The CDR3 region has the DNA TGTGCCAGCAGTGAAGAGGTCCTCTCCTCTGGGGCCAACGTCCTGACTTTC. This encodes CASSEEVLSSGANVLTF.

This clonotype was found many times. The chain uses TRBV27 and TRBJ2-1; 11 bases are shared with TRBD2. V lost 2 bases to trimming and J lost 9 bases; unmatched junction nucleotides: 6. The CDR3 spans 15 residues. The germline V gene encodes CDR1 MNHEY and CDR2 SMNVEV (reference sequence). This CDR3 is CASSLEGLAAFEQFF. In DNA form, the CDR3 reads TGTGCCAGCAGTTTAGAGGGACTAGCGGCTTTTGAGCAGTTCTTC.

The V gene is TRBV6-1, the J gene TRBJ2-3; D possibly corresponds to TRBD1 (6 bases). Germline V gene data show CDR1 as MNHNS and CDR2 as SASEGT. Between the trimmed V and J ends, which lost 7 bases and 0 bases, there was a span of 8 bases. CDR3 size: 13 residues. Here the CDR3 reads CASKRGSTDTQYF. In DNA, the CDR3 is TGTGCCAGCAAGAGGGGGAGCACAGATACGCAGTATTTT.

The V gene is TRBV7-3, the J gene TRBJ2-7, with D maybe TRBD1 (6 bases). Trimming pared 5 bases from V and 5 bases from J, leaving 13 bases between. The CDR3 spans 13 residues. Germline-derived CDR1 and CDR2 are SGHTA and FQGTGA. The CDR3 loop is CASSAQQGHEQYF. Written as DNA, the CDR3 is TGTGCCAGCAGCGCCCAACAGGGACACGAGCAGTACTTC.

This clonotype was observed many times. The chain couples TRBV30 to TRBJ2-5; D might be TRBD1 or TRBD2, each matching 6 bases. Trimming pared 7 bases from V and 5 bases from J, leaving 14 bases between. This CDR3 contains 12 residues. Germline CDR1 reads GTSNPN; CDR2 reads SVGIG (reference sequence). The CDR3 spells CAFTGSGETQYF. For the CDR3, the DNA is TGTGCCTTTACAGGGAGCGGGGAGACCCAGTACTTC.

This clonotype was recorded many times. The gene calls are TRBV20-1 and TRBJ1-6; a weak D match, TRBD1 (5 bases). V was pared by 3 bases and J by 10 bases, with 16 bases between. This CDR3 spans 14 amino acids. CDR1 DFQATT and CDR2 SNEGSKA come from the germline V gene (reference sequence). The CDR3 reads CSARSEQGWSPLHF. The CDR3 DNA is TGCAGTGCTAGGTCGGAGCAGGGCTGGTCACCCCTCCACTTT.

This clonotype was detected many times. The chain links TRBV20-1 to TRBJ2-7; D unresolved. CDR3 length: 12 amino acids. Trimming left V 8 bases short and J 0 bases short, with 11 bases between. In germline, CDR1 is DFQATT, CDR2 SNEGSKA (reference sequence). The CDR3 here is CSTVPASYEQYF. The CDR3 region has the DNA TGCAGTACCGTCCCCGCCTCCTACGAGCAGTACTTC.

The chain couples TRBV11-2 to TRBJ2-7; D is unclear. The CDR3 has 13 residues. The V gene's germline CDR1 is SGHAT and CDR2 FQNNGV. V lost 4 bases to trimming and J lost 6 bases, with 13 bases between them. The CDR3 reads CASSSPNSAEQYF. CDR3 coding DNA: TGTGCCAGCAGCTCTCCGAATAGTGCCGAGCAGTACTTC.

The sample holds a few counts of this clonotype. This chain uses TRBV5-1 with TRBJ1-1; 9 bases agree with TRBD1. The CDR3 covers 16 residues. The germline V gene encodes CDR1 SGHRS and CDR2 YFSETQ. V lost 3 bases, J lost 0 bases, and 6 bases stayed unmatched. The CDR3 DNA reads as TGCGCCAGCAGCTCCGGACAGGGGAGCATGAACACTGAAGCTTTCTTT. Residues: CASSSGQGSMNTEAFF.